This T cell receptor (beta chain) was observed in a study of OX40 agonist ivuxolimab in advanced cancers. CDR3 size: 14 residues. Germline V lookup: CDR1 MNHEY, CDR2 SMNVEV (reference sequence). V gave up 4 bases and J gave up 5 bases, with 14 bases separating them. Profiling relied on immunoSEQ multiplex PCR, and the TCRdb table lists in-frame clones only, not all of them. The sample records about 64,000 clones, around nine tenths being singletons. Broader study findings: In the 0.1-3.0 mg/kg groups, partial responders showed among the lowest expansion. On average, a greater number of expanded clones characterised CD8+ T cells relative to CD4+.

Details on this clone: What it recognizes is unknown.

The genes are TRBV27 and TRBJ2-5; perhaps TRBD1 as D (6 bases). This TCR was recovered from an adult with an advanced solid tumor such as melanoma, head and neck, liver or kidney cancer. Source: CD4+ or CD8+ T cells sorted from blood, taken in a trial of the OX40 agonist ivuxolimab. CDR3 coding DNA: TGTGCCAGCAGTTCTCAGGGGAGAGCGGAGACCCAGTACTTC. It translates to CASSSQGRAETQYF.